This TCR beta chain was documented in a study of cytomegalovirus exposure and HLA in healthy donors. General observations from the study: For TCR beta chains, V- and J-gene trimming was later linked to a missense DCLRE1C variant.

On this clone: What it binds is unknown.

V lost 2 bases to trimming and J lost 5 bases, with 10 bases between them. Germline assignment: CDR1 SGHVS and CDR2 FNYEAQ. CDR3 length: 15 residues. 13 Jbeta primers and 60 Vbeta primers were used for the PCR. Measured with immunoSEQ multiplex PCR; TCRdb has only the in-frame clones, and not every one. Of 150,000 or so clones in the sample, about 77% were seen once. This receptor was obtained from a female donor in good health and CMV-seronegative. Material for sequencing was PBMCs. The chain couples TRBV7-6 to TRBJ1-6; D remains unclear. The CDR3 protein is CASSLNRDDNSPLHF. CDR3 coding DNA: TGTGCCAGCAGCTTAAACCGGGATGATAATTCACCCCTCCACTTT.